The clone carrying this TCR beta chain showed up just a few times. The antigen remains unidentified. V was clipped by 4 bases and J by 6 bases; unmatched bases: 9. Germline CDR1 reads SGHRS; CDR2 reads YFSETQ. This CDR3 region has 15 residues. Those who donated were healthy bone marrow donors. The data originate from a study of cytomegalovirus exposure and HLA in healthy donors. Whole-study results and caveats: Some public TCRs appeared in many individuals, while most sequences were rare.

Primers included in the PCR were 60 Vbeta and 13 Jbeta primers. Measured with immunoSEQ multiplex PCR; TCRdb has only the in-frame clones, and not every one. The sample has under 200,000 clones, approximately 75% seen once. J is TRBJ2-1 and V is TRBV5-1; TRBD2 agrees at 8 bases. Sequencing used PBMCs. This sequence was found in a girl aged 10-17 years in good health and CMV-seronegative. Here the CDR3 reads CASSAGGAGSNEQFF. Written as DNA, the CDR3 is TGCGCCAGCAGCGCCGGGGGGGCAGGGTCCAATGAGCAGTTCTTC.